This TCR beta chain was sequenced in a study of Graves' ophthalmopathy and Graves' hyperthyroidism. This clonotype was observed many times. Among the exclusions were patients with other autoimmune diseases, uncontrolled infections, pregnancy or lactation. The TCR beta CDR3 regions underwent amplification from RNA transcripts. Second-round multiplex PCR came after a first-round RT-PCR that employed HTBI primers. TCRdb independently ran MiXCR on the multiplex PCR reads; one entry per CDR3 protein. The table includes about 210,000 distinct CDR3 sequences, less than 30% detected once. This TCR was recovered from a man between 50 and 59 years old with Graves' ophthalmopathy. The sequencing sample was made of peripheral blood.

In nucleotides, the CDR3 is TGTGCCAGCAGTTACAACCCCCCCGGCCGGGACTACACCTACGAGCAGTACTTC. Amino acids: CASSYNPPGRDYTYEQYF. This sequence joins TRBV6-5 and TRBJ2-7; 7 bases map to TRBD2. The junction had 15 bases not matched to a gene; V was cut back by 2 bases and J by 2 bases. CDR1 and CDR2 from the germline V gene are MNHEY and SVGAGI. The CDR3 totals 18 residues.